Listed below are T cell receptor beta chains from one sample, sequenced in a study of blood T cell repertoires in COVID-19. The assay was immunoSEQ multiplex PCR, and TCRdb's table has in-frame clones only and misses some. The sample includes 100,000 to 150,000 clones, around 89% seen only once; the top ten take 18%. Sequencing input: peripheral blood. The receptors come from a man aged 50 or older with active or convalescent COVID-19. CDR3s include the opening cysteine and the closing phenylalanine or tryptophan. The D gene is left open where the match is weak. Expanded clones are given a class, and other clones once, few, many or no size at all.

V gene	clone size	J gene	D gene	CDR3 protein	CDR3 DNA
TRBV6-1	once	TRBJ1-5	.	CASSEAPTGSWQPQHF	TGTGCCAGCAGTGAAGCGCCGACAGGATCTTGGCAGCCCCAGCATTTT
TRBV12-3/TRBV12-4	.	TRBJ1-4	.	CASSFATNEKLFF	TGTGCCAGCAGTTTCGCAACTAATGAAAAACTGTTTTTT
TRBV3-1/TRBV3-2	.	TRBJ2-1	.	CASSQSAGFPYNEQFF	TGTGCCAGCAGCCAGAGCGCAGGGTTCCCCTACAATGAGCAGTTCTTC
TRBV3-1/TRBV3-2	.	TRBJ2-5	.	CASSQDHDMRETQYF	TGTGCCAGCAGCCAAGATCATGATATGAGGGAGACCCAGTACTTC
TRBV15	.	TRBJ2-3	TRBD2	CATSREGPAGETDTQYF	TGTGCCACCAGCAGAGAAGGCCCAGCGGGAGAAACAGATACGCAGTATTTT
TRBV20-1	.	TRBJ2-5	.	CSARVRETQYF	TGCAGTGCTAGGGTCCGGGAGACCCAGTACTTC
TRBV24-1	.	TRBJ2-1	TRBD1	CATSKETGGMGNEQFF	TGTGCCACCAGTAAAGAGACAGGGGGCATGGGGAATGAGCAGTTCTTC
TRBV21-1	.	TRBJ1-5	.	CASMHRVDNQPQHF	TGTGCCAGCATGCACAGGGTTGACAATCAGCCCCAGCATTTT
TRBV29-1	.	TRBJ2-7	TRBD2	CSVGLAGFGEQYF	TGCAGCGTGGGACTAGCGGGATTTGGTGAGCAGTACTTC
TRBV19	.	TRBJ2-1	TRBD1	CASGTGPVSYNEQFF	TGTGCCAGTGGGACAGGCCCCGTTTCCTACAATGAGCAGTTCTTC
TRBV30	.	TRBJ2-1	TRBD2	CAWSVKWGGYNEQFF	TGTGCCTGGAGTGTAAAGTGGGGGGGCTACAATGAGCAGTTCTTC
TRBV7-9	.	TRBJ1-1	TRBD1	CASSPGQVMNTEAFF	TGTGCCAGCAGCCCCGGACAGGTTATGAACACTGAAGCTTTCTTT
TRBV6-2/TRBV6-3	.	TRBJ2-3	.	CASSLQLGGASSSYF	TGTGCCAGCAGTCTTCAACTAGGGGGGGCCAGTTCGTCGTATTTT
TRBV28	.	TRBJ1-4	.	CASRTDSATNEKLFF	TGTGCCAGCAGGACTGATTCCGCAACTAATGAAAAACTGTTTTTT
TRBV9	.	TRBJ2-7	.	CASSPGSGPSYEQYF	TGTGCCAGCAGCCCCGGATCGGGTCCGAGCTACGAGCAGTACTTC